This T cell receptor beta chain was sequenced in a study of beta chain features in type 1 diabetes. About 120 mL of blood, on average, came from one heparinised draw per donor. Cells sorted by CD45RO/CCR7/CD25/CD127/CD95/CD27 comprised CD4+ naive, central memory, regulatory and stem cell-like memory cells. TCRB transcripts that were expressed got sequenced, as all of the isolated RNA had been reverse transcribed. The study sequenced naive, central memory and regulatory T cell samples to an average of about 4 million reads. The assay was immunoSEQ multiplex PCR, and TCRdb's table has in-frame clones only and misses some. The table has hundreds of thousands of clones, around 15% seen once; the top ten hold approximately 0.093%. V shed 4 bases and J 0 bases; nucleotides not matched to a gene: 9. The length of the CDR3 is 18 residues. Germline assignment: CDR1 MGHRA and CDR2 YSYEKL. The sample holds one count of this clone. Its cognate antigen is unknown.

General study findings and limits: Patients with type 1 diabetes showed fewer VDJ junction insertions and more deletions.

This TCR was sampled from a man younger than 30 in good health. Sequencing used naive CD4+ T cells from blood. The rearrangement uses TRBV4-1 and TRBJ1-5; TRBD1 matches 10 bases. CDR3 residues: CASSPPLDRGISNQPQHF. CDR3 coding DNA: TGCGCCAGCAGCCCTCCGCTGGACAGGGGGATTAGCAATCAGCCCCAGCATTTT.